These 23 T cell receptor beta chains originate from one sample sequenced in a study of CD8 T cells in Susac syndrome (dated by TCRdb to about 2019). The library was generated by the immunoSEQ multiplex PCR assay. RNA was extracted with the RNeasy kit and roughly 0.45 to 1 ug was reverse transcribed using random hexamers. The raw public reads went through TCRdb reprocessing: fastp at Q25, MiXCR clone calling, in-frame beta chains kept. One record per CDR3 amino acid sequence lists the most common genes and DNA. This sample gives some 190,000 distinct CDR3 sequences in total; about 94% of them show up just once. The ten biggest clones cover approximately 0.15% of the sample. Sequencing used CD4+ T cells from PBMCs. The receptors originated from a human donor with Susac syndrome.

The chain has TRBV30 and TRBJ1-1; D is unclear. The CDR3 consists of 17 residues. V lost 0 bases, J lost 0 bases, and 17 bases lay in between. In germline, CDR1 is GTSNPN, CDR2 SVGIG (reference sequence). The CDR3 is CAWSVGLGGEMNTEAFF. The CDR3 coding sequence is TGTGCCTGGAGTGTAGGCCTGGGCGGTGAAATGAACACTGAAGCTTTCTTT. Filled out from reference TRBV30 and TRBJ1-1, the complete variable domain reads SQTIHQWPATLVQPVGSPLSLECTVEGTSNPNLYWYRQAAGRGLQLLFYSVGIGQISSEVPQNLSASRPQDRQFILSSKKLLLSDSGFYLCAWSVGLGGEMNTEAFFGQGTRLTVV.

This chain connects TRBV13 to TRBJ1-5; 12 nucleotides match TRBD1. The CDR3 contains 18 residues. Germline V CDR1 and CDR2: PRHDT, FYEKMQ (reference sequence). J was trimmed by 4 bases and V by 4 bases; bases with no gene match: 11. The CDR3 DNA reads as TGTGCCAGCAGCTATAGCGGGACAGGGGGCCAGGGGAATCAGCCCCAGCATTTT. Translating it yields CASSYSGTGGQGNQPQHF. The full variable domain, in which reference TRBV13 and TRBJ1-5 provide the parts outside the CDR3, is AAGVIQSPRHLIKEKRETATLKCYPIPRHDTVYWYQQGPGQDPQFLISFYEKMQSDKGSIPDRFSAQQFSDYHSELNMSSLELGDSALYFCASSYSGTGGQGNQPQHFGDGTRLSIL.

This chain uses TRBV7-8 with TRBJ2-5, with 10 nucleotides matching TRBD2. Trimming cost V 8 bases and J 2 bases; bases outside gene matches: 8. This CDR3 contains 15 residues. Germline values: CDR1 SGHVS, CDR2 FQNEAQ. This CDR3 is CASRTLAGGQETQYF. The CDR3 DNA sequence: TGTGCCAGCCGGACTTTAGCGGGGGGACAAGAGACCCAGTACTTC.

The genes are TRBV6-6 and TRBJ1-5, with 10 bases lining up with TRBD1. In germline, CDR1 is MNHNY, CDR2 SVGAGI (reference sequence). The V segment lost 8 bases and the J segment 4 bases; nucleotides outside the gene matches: 8. This CDR3 is built from 15 residues. This CDR3 reads CASGPLDRGNQPQHF. CDR3 coding DNA: TGTGCCAGCGGGCCTTTGGACAGGGGGAATCAGCCCCAGCATTTT.

This rearrangement joins TRBV19 to TRBJ1-2; 7 bases are shared with TRBD1. Per the germline V gene, CDR1 is LNHDA and CDR2 is SQIVND (reference sequence). The CDR3 loop spans 13 amino acids. The J segment lost 8 bases and the V segment lost 5 bases, leaving 8 bases of the junction unmatched. Here the CDR3 DNA reads TGTGCCAGTAGTTTGACAGGGTACGGCGGCTACACCTTC. Encoded protein: CASSLTGYGGYTF.

The chain is built from TRBV7-2 and TRBJ2-1; D not resolved. V lost 0 bases, J lost 10 bases, and 13 bases lay in between. CDR1 is SGHTA and CDR2 is FQGNSA in the germline V gene. The CDR3 loop spans 14 amino acids. The DNA of the CDR3 is TGTGCCAGCAGCTTAGCCGGGCCCAAAATGGAGCAGTTCTTC. This gives the protein CASSLAGPKMEQFF.

The V gene is TRBV5-6, the J gene TRBJ1-6; no firm D call. Germline CDR1 SGHDT, CDR2 YYEEEE. The CDR3 covers 17 residues. The V gene lost 0 bases and the J gene lost 7 bases, with 17 bases spanning the gap. The CDR3 region is CASSLVSVRLGNSPLHF. CDR3 bases: TGTGCCAGCAGCTTGGTCTCAGTACGCCTAGGAAATTCACCCCTCCACTTT. The whole variable domain, filled in from reference TRBV5-6 and TRBJ1-6, reads DAGVTQSPTHLIKTRGQQVTLRCSPKSGHDTVSWYQQALGQGPQFIFQYYEEEERQRGNFPDRFSGHQFPNYSSELNVNALLLGDSALYLCASSLVSVRLGNSPLHFGNGTRLTVT.

V usage is TRBV6-1 and J usage is TRBJ2-7; possible D gene TRBD2, 5 bases. This CDR3 has 14 residues. The V gene's germline CDR1 is MNHNS and CDR2 SASEGT. The germline V and J ends were trimmed by 4 bases and 1 base, with 11 bases remaining between them. This chain's CDR3 is CASSAPGMSYEQYF. DNA of the CDR3: TGTGCCAGCAGTGCTCCGGGAATGTCCTACGAGCAGTACTTC.

The table lists this clonotype with a count of one. The chain couples TRBV18 to TRBJ2-3, with TRBD2 matching over 7 bases. J lost 2 bases, V lost 5 bases, and 13 bases had no gene match. CDR3 length: 17 residues. The germline V gene has CDR1 KGHSH and CDR2 LQKENI. CDR3 sequence (DNA): TGTGCCAGCTCAACTCGAGGGAGCGGGGTAAACACAGATACGCAGTATTTT. Translated: CASSTRGSGVNTDTQYF.

This chain links TRBV6-2 or TRBV6-3 with TRBJ2-7; TRBD1 might be the D (6 bases). Germline V CDR1 and CDR2: MNHEY, SVGEGT. V was pared by 5 bases and J by 0 bases, with 11 bases between. The CDR3 runs to 14 residues. The CDR3 DNA follows: TGTGCCAGCAGTCGGCAGGGGACCTCCTACGAGCAGTACTTC. It yields the protein CASSRQGTSYEQYF.

The rearrangement uses TRBV4-1 and TRBJ1-2, with TRBD1 as a possible D gene (6 bases). With 4 bases removed from V and 0 bases from J, the gap between germline ends came to 12 bases. Germline values: CDR1 MGHRA, CDR2 YSYEKL. The CDR3 contains 15 residues. This CDR3 reads CASSPTRGSNYGYTF. Written as DNA, the CDR3 is TGCGCCAGCAGCCCTACCAGGGGTTCTAACTATGGCTACACCTTC.

The chain is built from TRBV19 and TRBJ2-2; TRBD1 matches at 7 bases. CDR3 length: 16 amino acids. Looked up from germline, CDR1 is LNHDA and CDR2 is SQIVND (reference sequence). The V gene end was trimmed by 4 bases and the J gene end by 3 bases; junction bases not matched to a gene: 8. Here the CDR3 DNA reads TGTGCCAGTAGTAAACGACAGGGTTGGGACACCGGGGAGCTGTTTTTT. Its translation: CASSKRQGWDTGELFF.

The chain combines TRBV6-2 or TRBV6-3 with TRBJ2-7; D gene unclear. V lost 5 bases and J lost 2, with 13 bases in between. Germline V gene data show CDR1 as MNHEY and CDR2 as SVGEGT. The CDR3 has 14 amino acids. This chain's CDR3 is CASSHPQATYEQYF. The CDR3 DNA follows: TGTGCCAGCAGTCACCCCCAAGCTACCTACGAGCAGTACTTC.

The rearrangement links TRBV5-1 to TRBJ2-6; a possible D gene is TRBD2 (5 bases). The germline V and J ends were trimmed by 0 bases and 1 base, with 8 bases remaining between them. There are 16 residues in the CDR3. Germline loops: CDR1 SGHRS, CDR2 YFSETQ. This CDR3 reads CASSLVRGSGANVLTF. The CDR3 nucleotides are TGCGCCAGCAGCTTGGTTCGGGGATCTGGGGCCAACGTCCTGACTTTC.

V gene TRBV20-1 combines with J gene TRBJ2-7; 7 bases map to TRBD2. After removal of 0 bases from V and 4 bases from J, the junction contained 6 bases not matched to a gene. The CDR3 has 14 residues. Germline CDR1 reads DFQATT; CDR2 reads SNEGSKA (reference sequence). CDR3 protein: CSARDFLAEYEQYF. CDR3 nucleotides: TGCAGTGCTAGAGATTTCCTAGCGGAGTACGAGCAGTACTTC.

V gene TRBV12-5 combines with J gene TRBJ2-4, with D possibly matching TRBD1 (5 bases). The ends were cut back, 5 bases at V and 1 base at J, with 12 bases in the middle. Germline values: CDR1 LGHNT, CDR2 FRNRAP. The CDR3 contains 15 residues. CDR3 sequence (DNA): TGTGCTAGTGGTGACAGTCCCGAGGCCAAAAACATTCAGTACTTC. It translates to CASGDSPEAKNIQYF. Supplemented by reference TRBV12-5 and TRBJ2-4, the full variable domain reads DARVTQTPRHKVTEMGQEVTMRCQPILGHNTVFWYRQTMMQGLELLAYFRNRAPLDDSGMPKDRFSAEMPDATLATLKIQPSEPRDSAVYFCASGDSPEAKNIQYFGAGTRLSVL.

The chain recombines TRBV30 with TRBJ2-7; 11 bases are shared with TRBD2. The V gene's germline CDR1 is GTSNPN and CDR2 SVGIG (reference sequence). CDR3 length: 14 residues. Germline trimming cut 3 bases from V and 6 bases from J; bases unmatched to any gene: 7. The CDR3 DNA reads TGTGCCTGGAGGAGACTAGCGGGGTTGCGCGAGCAGTACTTC. Translation gives CAWRRLAGLREQYF.

The chain joins TRBV20-1 to TRBJ1-5; no clear D. The ends were cut back, 6 bases at V and 3 bases at J, with 9 bases in the middle. Germline V gene lookup returns CDR1 DFQATT and CDR2 SNEGSKA (reference sequence). The CDR3 consists of 12 residues. CDR3 in DNA: TGCAGTGCCCGGAAGACCAATCAGCCCCAGCATTTT. Residues: CSARKTNQPQHF.

V usage is TRBV15 and J usage is TRBJ1-1, with 7 nucleotides matching TRBD1. This CDR3 contains 15 residues. V was pared by 1 base and J by 3 bases, with 5 bases of the junction left unmatched. CDR1 LNHNV and CDR2 YYDKDF come from the germline V gene (reference sequence). This chain's CDR3 is CATSRAGTADTEAFF. CDR3 sequence (DNA): TGTGCCACCAGCAGAGCCGGGACAGCTGACACTGAAGCTTTCTTT.

The chain employs TRBV2 and TRBJ2-5; D not certain. The CDR3 sequence is 11 residues long. Between the trimmed V and J ends, which lost 9 bases and 11 bases, there was a span of 16 bases. CDR1 and CDR2 from the germline V gene are SNHLY and FYNNEI. The CDR3 is CASGVADQQYF. CDR3 bases: TGTGCCAGTGGGGTGGCTGACCAGCAGTACTTC.

The J gene is TRBJ1-6, the V gene TRBV6-2 or TRBV6-3; no firm D call. The CDR3 contains 15 residues. Trimming took off 6 bases at V and 10 bases at J, with 19 bases between the two ends. Germline lookup yields CDR1 MNHEY and CDR2 SVGEGT. Here the CDR3 reads CASSRRSGEISPLHF. The CDR3 DNA reads as TGTGCCAGCAGCCGCCGCTCCGGAGAAATCTCACCCCTCCACTTT.

The chain is built from TRBV6-2 or TRBV6-3 and TRBJ1-1, with D tentatively TRBD1 (5 bases). Per germline, CDR1 MNHEY and CDR2 SVGEGT. The CDR3 is made up of 17 amino acids. V lost 2 bases to trimming and J lost 0 bases, with 16 bases between them. The CDR3 here is CASSYGTLVLMNTEAFF. The CDR3, as DNA: TGTGCCAGCAGTTACGGGACTCTAGTACTCATGAACACTGAAGCTTTCTTT.

The V and J genes are TRBV9 and TRBJ1-5, with TRBD1 identical over 8 bases. Germline values: CDR1 SGDLS, CDR2 YYNGEE. The CDR3 is made up of 13 amino acids. Trimming removed 2 bases from V and 11 bases from J; junction bases left unmatched: 6. CDR3 protein: CASSVTGEGAQHF. The CDR3 nucleotides read TGTGCCAGCAGCGTGACAGGGGAGGGGGCCCAGCATTTT.